The present entry profiles one TCR beta chain with its context. Per the original data handling: Nucleated cell number was recorded as an estimate derived from reference gene primer amplification. TCRdb's table, derived via immunoSEQ multiplex PCR, lists solely in-frame clones and lacks some. Clone size and the V and J calls come from that table; the DNA yielded D and trimming. This sample carries roughly 130,000 clones, approximately 80% of them seen once, and the ten largest clones take roughly 17%. This entry comes from a study of blood T cell repertoires in COVID-19. Study details: Acute-phase and convalescent COVID-19 samples originated in the United States, Italy and Spain. Sources were T cells, B-cell-depleted T cells, or PBMCs; the material itself was cDNA or gDNA.

Germline assignment: CDR1 MNHEY and CDR2 SMNVEV (reference sequence). The V end lost 0 bases, the J end lost 2 bases, and 17 bases lay between the germline ends. This CDR3 spans 17 amino acids. The sequencing sample was made of peripheral blood. The clonotype was recovered from a man aged 50 to 60 with acute or convalescent COVID-19. This rearrangement joins TRBV27 to TRBJ2-7, with unresolved D. The CDR3 DNA reads as TGTGCCAGCAGTTTATCCTGCCGTACCTACTTGACCTACGAGCAGTACGTC. Translation: CASSLSCRTYLTYEQYV.